The T cell receptor beta chain under discussion was sequenced for a study of shared clonotypes between healthy human individuals. Sequencing was performed with immunoSEQ multiplex PCR; in TCRdb, only in-frame clones are kept and a portion is missing. The sample includes about 680,000 clones, about 92% seen only once; the top ten take roughly 22%. Of note for this clone: The antigen remains undetermined.

CDR1 MNHNS and CDR2 SASEGT come from the germline V gene. This CDR3 has 12 amino acids. The V end lost 6 bases, the J end lost 6 bases, and 9 bases lay between the germline ends. Naive CD8 cells comprised CD45RO-negative, CCR7-positively selected cells, excluding terminally differentiated effector memory CD45RA+ cells. Study-wide results and caveats: Non-shared clonotypes showed lower generation probabilities than clonotypes common to all four donors. Sequencing depth was predicted to influence how clonotypes are shared among donors. Naive subsets typically showed greater estimated richness than memory subsets.

V usage is TRBV6-1 and J usage is TRBJ1-5; no firm D call. The material sequenced was naive CD8+ T cells sorted from blood. The source is a man younger than 40 in good health. The CDR3 sequence is CASRTAGQPQHF. CDR3 sequence (DNA): TGTGCCAGCAGGACTGCTGGTCAGCCCCAGCATTTT.